This T cell receptor (beta chain) was sequenced for a study of cytomegalovirus exposure and HLA in healthy donors. J gave up 4 bases and V 5 bases, and 4 bases lay outside the gene matches. The CDR3 covers 14 residues. Germline loops: CDR1 LNHDA, CDR2 SQIVND (reference sequence). Study-wide results and limits: It was around 160 TCR beta chains that were listed as cytomegalovirus-associated. Across all donors, roughly uniform sequencing depth was an assumption of the presence/absence analyses.

PCR primers comprised 60 Vbeta and 13 Jbeta primers. Assay used: immunoSEQ multiplex PCR; TCRdb lists only in-frame clones, some missing. The sample holds about 94,000 clones; roughly 75% are singletons and the top ten take approximately 0.83%. This clone appeared a few times. What it recognizes is unknown. Input material: PBMCs. The origin of this receptor is a woman aged 55-69 years in good health and CMV-seronegative. This rearrangement joins TRBV19 to TRBJ2-1; TRBD2 aligns across 8 bases. In DNA, the CDR3 is TGTGCCAGTAGTGTCCAGCGGGGGTACAATGAGCAGTTCTTC. Translation gives CASSVQRGYNEQFF. Drawing the rest from reference TRBV19 and TRBJ2-1, the complete variable domain is DGGITQSPKYLFRKEGQNVTLSCEQNLNHDAMYWYRQDPGQGLRLIYYSQIVNDFQKGDIAEGYSVSREKKESFPLTVTSAQKNPTAFYLCASSVQRGYNEQFFGPGTRLTVL.